This TCR beta chain was identified in a study of T cells in localized non-small cell lung cancer. The V gene lost 4 bases and the J gene lost 6 bases, with 9 bases spanning the gap. The CDR3 has 12 amino acids. The germline gives CDR1 SGHRS, CDR2 YFSETQ. Some clones are missing from TCRdb's copy, which holds only in-frame ones; the method was immunoSEQ multiplex PCR. This table has around 33,000 clones, roughly 85% appearing once. The source material was peripheral blood, sampled before any cancer treatment. V is TRBV5-1 and J is TRBJ2-3; possibly TRBD1 for D (5 bases). The receptor's source is a woman aged 35-75 years with stage I lung adenocarcinoma. In DNA form, the CDR3 reads TGCGCCAGCAGCCTAGGGGTTGATACGCAGTATTTT. Translated: CASSLGVDTQYF.